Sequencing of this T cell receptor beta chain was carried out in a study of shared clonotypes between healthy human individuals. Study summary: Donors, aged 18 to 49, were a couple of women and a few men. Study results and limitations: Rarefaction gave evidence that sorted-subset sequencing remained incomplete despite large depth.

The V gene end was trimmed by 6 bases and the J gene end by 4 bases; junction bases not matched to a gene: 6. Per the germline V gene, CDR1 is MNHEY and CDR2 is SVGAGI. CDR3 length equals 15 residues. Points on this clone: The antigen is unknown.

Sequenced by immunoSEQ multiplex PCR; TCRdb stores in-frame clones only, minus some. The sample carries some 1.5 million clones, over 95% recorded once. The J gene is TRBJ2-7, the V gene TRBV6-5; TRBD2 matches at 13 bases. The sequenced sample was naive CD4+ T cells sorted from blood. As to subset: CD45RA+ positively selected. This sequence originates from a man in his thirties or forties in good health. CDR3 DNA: TGTGCCAGCAGCCGGACTAGCGGGAGTTTATACGAGCAGTACTTC. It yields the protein CASSRTSGSLYEQYF.